Listed below are T cell receptor beta chains from one sample, sequenced in a study of T cells in Graves' hyperthyroidism and ophthalmopathy. A single record per CDR3 protein comes from TCRdb applying MiXCR to the multiplex PCR reads. The sample includes 300,000 to 450,000 distinct CDR3 sequences, roughly 14% of them seen just once. Sequencing used blood. Source of these receptors: a woman aged 60-75 years with Graves' hyperthyroidism. CDR3s leave out the opening cysteine and the closing phenylalanine or tryptophan.

j_call v_call cdr3_aa
TRBJ1-3 TRBV6-1 ASLPTGTPGNTIY
TRBJ2-1 TRBV27 ASSRTGLTYNEQF
TRBJ2-1 TRBV4-1 ASSQEGRETYNEQF
TRBJ2-7 TRBV5-5 ASSSSLSALGFYYEQY
TRBJ2-7 TRBV5-1 ASSPVSGSDYEQY
TRBJ2-7 TRBV7-8 ASSLSGGEQY
TRBJ2-3 TRBV10-3 AISESIVVGLVTDTQY
TRBJ2-2 TRBV5-1 ASSFGTFNTGELF
TRBJ2-7 TRBV20-1 SARDAEGGTYEQY
TRBJ2-5 TRBV3-1 ASSNRAGEETQY
TRBJ2-4 TRBV15 ATRESGRASDIQY
TRBJ2-3 TRBV12-3/TRBV12-4 ASSHWRPASSTDTQY
TRBJ2-4 TRBV12-3/TRBV12-4 ASRHRAGGIAKNIQY
TRBJ2-3 TRBV20-1 SARDAGGGRGTDTQY
TRBJ2-3 TRBV12-3/TRBV12-4 ASSFPRRLAGSGADTQY
TRBJ1-1 TRBV5-1 ASSRLTGDKDTEAF
TRBJ2-2 TRBV6-6 ASSYSEGAGTGELF
TRBJ2-7 TRBV20-1 SAVREMYEQY
TRBJ2-6 TRBV6-1 ASRWSAVSGANVLT
TRBJ2-7 TRBV20-1 SAAGTGRYEQY
TRBJ1-1 TRBV2 ASMRMNTEAF
TRBJ2-2 TRBV6-2/TRBV6-3 ASSKLAGDVTGELF
TRBJ2-1 TRBV5-8 ASSPTASREQF
TRBJ2-1 TRBV5-8 ADTRGRLPNNEQF
TRBJ2-1 TRBV12-3/TRBV12-4 ASSPQLVSYNEQF
TRBJ2-7 TRBV3-1 ASSQQSRTGYEQY
TRBJ1-5 TRBV20-1 SAGRQGGSNQPQH
TRBJ2-3 TRBV30 AWGQGADTQY
TRBJ2-7 TRBV30 AWRGTYEQY